Following are 7 T cell receptor beta chains from one sample sequenced in a study of T cell repertoires in cytomegalovirus infection (dated by TCRdb to 2018 to 2020). TCRdb shows the sequencer as Illumina HiSeq 1500. TCRdb reran the public reads through fastp at Q25 and MiXCR, keeping productive beta chains. Every entry covers one CDR3 protein and lists the most common genes and DNA from its rows. A total of fewer than 350,000 distinct CDR3 sequences appear in this sample, 9% to 9.5% of them only once. About 3.9% of the sample lies in the top ten. Input material: PBMCs. The receptors originated from a human donor in good health (CMV status not recorded). Some clones in this sample may be carry-over from other donors' samples.

This clonotype was seen only a few times. This chain connects TRBV7-6 to TRBJ2-7, with 7 bases that match TRBD1. Germline V gene sequence: CDR1 SGHVS, CDR2 FNYEAQ. The junction had 6 bases not matched to a gene; V was cut back by 2 bases and J by 5 bases. The CDR3 loop spans 14 amino acids. The DNA of the CDR3 is TGTGCCAGCAGCTTACAGGGGGAAGGGGACGAGCAGTACTTC. Protein product: CASSLQGEGDEQYF.

This clonotype was seen at least ten times. The V and J genes are TRBV7-2 and TRBJ2-5, with unresolved D. The length of the CDR3 is 15 residues. V lost 3 bases and J 5 bases, leaving 16 bases between the germline ends. CDR1 and CDR2 from the germline V gene are SGHTA and FQGNSA. The CDR3 DNA follows: TGTGCCAGCAGCTTCCAAGGAGCCGGTACGGAGACCCAGTACTTC. Translated: CASSFQGAGTETQYF.

This clonotype came up a few times. The chain uses TRBV19 and TRBJ1-2; D not resolved. V was cut by 6 bases and J by 2 bases, with 13 bases left in between. The CDR3 spans 14 residues. Germline loops: CDR1 LNHDA, CDR2 SQIVND (reference sequence). In DNA form, the CDR3 reads TGTGCCAGTAGAATGCTAGGAGGGAACTATGGCTACACCTTC. This codes for CASRMLGGNYGYTF. Filled out from reference TRBV19 and TRBJ1-2, the complete variable domain reads DGGITQSPKYLFRKEGQNVTLSCEQNLNHDAMYWYRQDPGQGLRLIYYSQIVNDFQKGDIAEGYSVSREKKESFPLTVTSAQKNPTAFYLCASRMLGGNYGYTFGSGTRLTVV.

The sample holds many counts of this clonotype. CDR3 residues: CASSLRENRPEKLFF. As DNA, the CDR3 is TGTGCCAGCAGCTTACGAGAAAACAGGCCCGAAAAACTGTTTTTT. V gene TRBV7-8 combines with J gene TRBJ1-4, with D possibly TRBD1 on 5 matching bases. The CDR3 totals 15 residues. CDR1 and CDR2 (germline): SGHVS, FQNEAQ. Trimming stripped 2 bases from V and 8 bases from J, with 15 bases between.

This clonotype was seen many times. This chain links TRBV7-2 with TRBJ1-4; TRBD1 aligns across 9 bases. The germline V gene encodes CDR1 SGHTA and CDR2 FQGNSA. V shed 5 bases and J 6 bases; nucleotides not matched to a gene: 4. This CDR3 is built from 14 residues. DNA for the CDR3: TGTGCCAGCAGCCTGGACAGGGGACATGAAAAACTGTTTTTT. Amino acid sequence: CASSLDRGHEKLFF.

This clonotype was recorded many times. DNA for the CDR3: TGTGCCAGCAGCCCTGGGACTAGCGGGAGGGCCTTGGAGACCCAGTACTTC. The encoded protein is CASSPGTSGRALETQYF. V gene TRBV7-2 combines with J gene TRBJ2-5; TRBD2 matches at 16 bases. The germline gives CDR1 SGHTA, CDR2 FQGNSA. CDR3 length: 17 residues. Trimming took 5 bases from V and 5 from J; bases not matched to a gene: 8.

As to this clonotype: A much larger clone lies one base from this, so it may be a read error. J is TRBJ1-6 and V is TRBV27; 9 nucleotides line up with TRBD1. Germline V CDR1 and CDR2: MNHEY, SMNVEV (reference sequence). This CDR3 is 14 amino acids long. Trimming removed 9 bases from V and 7 bases from J; junction bases left unmatched: 7. The chain's CDR3 is CARRGGTGNSPLHF. The CDR3 region has the DNA TGTGCCAGAAGAGGGGGGACAGGGAATTCACCCCTCCACTTT.